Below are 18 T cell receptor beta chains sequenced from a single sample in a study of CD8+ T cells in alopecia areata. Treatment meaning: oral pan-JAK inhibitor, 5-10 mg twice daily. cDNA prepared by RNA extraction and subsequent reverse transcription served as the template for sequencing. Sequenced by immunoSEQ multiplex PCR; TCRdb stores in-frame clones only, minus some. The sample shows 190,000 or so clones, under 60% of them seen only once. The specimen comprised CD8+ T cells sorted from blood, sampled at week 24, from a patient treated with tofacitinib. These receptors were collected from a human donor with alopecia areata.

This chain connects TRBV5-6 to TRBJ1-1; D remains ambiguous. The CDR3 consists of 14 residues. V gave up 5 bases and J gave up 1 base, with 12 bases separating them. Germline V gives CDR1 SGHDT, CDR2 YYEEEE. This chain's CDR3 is CASRTGTANTEAFF. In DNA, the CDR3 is TGTGCCAGCAGGACGGGAACGGCGAACACTGAAGCTTTCTTT.

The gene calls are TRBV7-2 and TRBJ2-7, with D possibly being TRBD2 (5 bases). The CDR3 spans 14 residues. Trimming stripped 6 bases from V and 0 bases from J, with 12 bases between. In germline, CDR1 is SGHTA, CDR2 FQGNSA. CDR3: CASRDSLSSYEQYF. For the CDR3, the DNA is TGTGCCAGCAGGGACTCCCTGAGCTCCTACGAGCAGTACTTC.

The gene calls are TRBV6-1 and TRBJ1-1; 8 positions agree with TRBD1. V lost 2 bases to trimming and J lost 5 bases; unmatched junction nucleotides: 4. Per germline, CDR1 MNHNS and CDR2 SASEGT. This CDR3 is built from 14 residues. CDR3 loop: CASSEQGAGTEAFF. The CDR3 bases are TGTGCCAGCAGTGAACAGGGGGCTGGGACTGAAGCTTTCTTT.

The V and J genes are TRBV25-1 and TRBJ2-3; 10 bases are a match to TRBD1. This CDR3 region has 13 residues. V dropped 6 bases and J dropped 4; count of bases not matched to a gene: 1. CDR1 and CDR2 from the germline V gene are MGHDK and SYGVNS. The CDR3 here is CASRGQGSDTQYF. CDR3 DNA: TGTGCCAGCAGGGGACAGGGGTCAGATACGCAGTATTTT.

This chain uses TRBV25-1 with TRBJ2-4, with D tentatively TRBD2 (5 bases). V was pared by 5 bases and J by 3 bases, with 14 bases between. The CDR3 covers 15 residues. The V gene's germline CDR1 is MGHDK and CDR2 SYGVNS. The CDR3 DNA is TGTGCCAGCAGTCCAAACCTGGCGGGCAAAAACATTCAGTACTTC. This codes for CASSPNLAGKNIQYF.

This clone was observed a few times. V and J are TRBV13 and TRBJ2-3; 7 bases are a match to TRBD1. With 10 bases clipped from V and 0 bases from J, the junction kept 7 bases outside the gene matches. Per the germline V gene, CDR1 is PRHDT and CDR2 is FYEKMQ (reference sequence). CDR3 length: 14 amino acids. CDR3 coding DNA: TGTGCCACCTCAGACAGGGAAAGCACAGATACGCAGTATTTT. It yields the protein CATSDRESTDTQYF.

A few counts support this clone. As DNA, the CDR3 is TGTGCCTGCGGGTGGAGGGAGGACGGAAAACTGTTTTTT. This gives the protein CACGWREDGKLFF. V gene TRBV6-5 combines with J gene TRBJ1-4; no firm D call. From germline, CDR1 is MNHEY and CDR2 SVGAGI. This CDR3 has 13 amino acids. Trimming stripped 11 bases from V and 10 bases from J, with 20 bases between.

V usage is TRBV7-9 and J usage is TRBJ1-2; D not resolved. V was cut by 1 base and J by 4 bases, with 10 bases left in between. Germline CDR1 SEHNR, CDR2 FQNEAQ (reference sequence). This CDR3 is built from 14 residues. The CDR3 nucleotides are TGTGCCAGCAGCTTAGTAGGCGGTGCCTATGGCTACACCTTC. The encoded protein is CASSLVGGAYGYTF.

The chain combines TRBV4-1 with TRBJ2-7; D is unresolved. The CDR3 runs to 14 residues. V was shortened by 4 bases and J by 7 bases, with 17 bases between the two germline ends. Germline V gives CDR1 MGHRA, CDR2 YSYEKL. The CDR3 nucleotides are TGCGCCAGCAGCCTCCGGACCACGCCGGATGAGCAGTACTTC. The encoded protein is CASSLRTTPDEQYF.

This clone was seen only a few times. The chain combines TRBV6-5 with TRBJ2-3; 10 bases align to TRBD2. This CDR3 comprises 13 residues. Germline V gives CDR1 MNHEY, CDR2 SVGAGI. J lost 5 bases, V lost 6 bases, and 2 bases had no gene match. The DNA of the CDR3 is TGTGCCAGCAGCCGGACTAGCGGAGATACGCAGTATTTT. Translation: CASSRTSGDTQYF.

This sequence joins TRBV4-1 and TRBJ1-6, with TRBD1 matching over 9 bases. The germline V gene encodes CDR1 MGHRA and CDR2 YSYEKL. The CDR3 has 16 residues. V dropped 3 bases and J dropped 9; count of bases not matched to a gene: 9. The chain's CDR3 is CASSHPTTGGPSPLHF. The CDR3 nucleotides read TGCGCCAGCAGCCACCCAACTACAGGGGGCCCTTCACCCCTCCACTTT.

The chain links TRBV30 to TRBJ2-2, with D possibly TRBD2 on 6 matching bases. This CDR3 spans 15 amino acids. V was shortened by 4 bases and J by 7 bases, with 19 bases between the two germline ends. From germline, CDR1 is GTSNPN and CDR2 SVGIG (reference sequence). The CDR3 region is CAWTDKRAGGGELFF. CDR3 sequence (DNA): TGTGCCTGGACCGATAAGCGGGCGGGCGGCGGGGAGCTGTTTTTT.

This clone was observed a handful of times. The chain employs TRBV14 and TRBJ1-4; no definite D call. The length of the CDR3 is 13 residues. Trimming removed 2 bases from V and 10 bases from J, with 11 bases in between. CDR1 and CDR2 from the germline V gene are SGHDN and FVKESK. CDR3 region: CASSQRYSGKLFF. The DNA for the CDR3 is TGTGCCAGCAGCCAAAGGTACAGCGGAAAACTGTTTTTT.

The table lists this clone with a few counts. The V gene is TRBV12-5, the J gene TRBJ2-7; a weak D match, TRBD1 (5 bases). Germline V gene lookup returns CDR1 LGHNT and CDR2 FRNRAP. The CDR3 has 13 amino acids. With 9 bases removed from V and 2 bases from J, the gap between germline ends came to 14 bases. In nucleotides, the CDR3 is TGTGCTAGCCATGGTGGGGCCCCCTACGAGCAGTACTTC. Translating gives CASHGGAPYEQYF.

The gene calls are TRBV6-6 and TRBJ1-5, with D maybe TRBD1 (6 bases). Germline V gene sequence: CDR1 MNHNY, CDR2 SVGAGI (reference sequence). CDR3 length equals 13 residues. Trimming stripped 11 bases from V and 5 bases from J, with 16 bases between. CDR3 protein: CAVHQGGHQPQHF. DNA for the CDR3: TGTGCCGTCCACCAAGGGGGACATCAGCCCCAGCATTTT.

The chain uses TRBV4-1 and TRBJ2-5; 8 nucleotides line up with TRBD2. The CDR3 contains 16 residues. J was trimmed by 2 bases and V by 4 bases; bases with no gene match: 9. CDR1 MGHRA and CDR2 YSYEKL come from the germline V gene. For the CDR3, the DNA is TGCGCCAGCAGCCCCCTCCTAGCGGGTCCTCAAGAGACCCAGTACTTC. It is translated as CASSPLLAGPQETQYF.

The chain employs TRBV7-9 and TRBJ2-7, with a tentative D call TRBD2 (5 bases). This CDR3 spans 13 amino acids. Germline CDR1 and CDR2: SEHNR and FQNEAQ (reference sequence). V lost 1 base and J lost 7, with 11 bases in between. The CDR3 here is CASSLGGSREQYF. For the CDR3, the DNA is TGTGCCAGCAGCTTAGGAGGGAGCAGGGAGCAGTACTTC.

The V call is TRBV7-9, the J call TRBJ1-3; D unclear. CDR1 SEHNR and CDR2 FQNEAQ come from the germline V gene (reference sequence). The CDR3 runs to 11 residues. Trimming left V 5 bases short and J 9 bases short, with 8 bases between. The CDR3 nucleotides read TGTGCCAGCAGCAGCGTCCCCACCATATATTTT. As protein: CASSSVPTIYF.